Sequencing of this TCR beta chain was carried out in a study of CD8+CD57+ T cells in acquired aplastic anemia. Genomic DNA, serving as template, underwent TCR beta VDJ and CDR3 profiling. TCRdb independently ran MiXCR on the reads; one entry per CDR3 protein. The sample carries about 160,000 distinct CDR3 sequences, roughly 45% recorded once. Sequenced patients had shown CD8+CD57+ cell expansion by flow cytometry. Germline trimming cut 3 bases from V and 3 bases from J; bases unmatched to any gene: 8. The CDR3 contains 16 residues. CDR1 is SNHLY, CDR2 FYNNEI, per germline. This receptor was identified in a human donor with aplastic anemia. Material for sequencing was sorted CD4+, CD8+, or CD8+CD57+ T cells (not recorded which) from PBMCs. The rearrangement uses TRBV2 and TRBJ1-2; 9 bases align to TRBD1. The CDR3: CASSDMGTGKDYGYTF. DNA of the CDR3: TGTGCCAGCAGTGATATGGGGACAGGGAAGGACTATGGCTACACCTTC. Full variable domain (remainder filled in from reference TRBV2 and TRBJ1-2): EPEVTQTPSHQVTQMGQEVILRCVPISNHLYFYWYRQILGQKVEFLVSFYNNEISEKSEIFDDQFSVERPDGSNFTLKIRSTKLEDSAMYFCASSDMGTGKDYGYTFGSGTRLTVV.